This TCR beta chain was captured in a study of T cells in Graves' hyperthyroidism and ophthalmopathy. Patients were excluded for uncontrolled infection, other autoimmune disease, pregnancy or lactation. The investigators amplified TCR beta CDR3 regions from RNA transcripts. An initial round of RT-PCR targeting the TCR CDR3 relied on the HTBI primer set. Each CDR3 protein is one row after TCRdb ran MiXCR on the multiplex PCR reads. This sample has some 460,000 distinct CDR3 sequences, with 15% to 17% found just once. The germline V gene encodes CDR1 SGDLS and CDR2 YYNGEE. The CDR3 runs 16 residues. V lost 4 bases, J lost 8 bases, and 8 bases stayed unmatched. The sample holds many counts of this clonotype. Its specificity is unknown. Study-level results: Onset of ophthalmopathy came a median around 7.1 months after the model predicted it.

The sequencing input was blood. The chain combines TRBV9 with TRBJ2-1, with TRBD2 matching over 14 bases. This TCR was recovered from a woman aged 18 to 35 with Graves' hyperthyroidism. The CDR3 coding sequence is TGTGCCAGCAGCCTCCGGACTAGCGGGAGGATCGATGAGCAGTTCTTC. Translating it yields CASSLRTSGRIDEQFF. Variable domain in full (rest from reference TRBV9 and TRBJ2-1): DSGVTQTPKHLITATGQRVTLRCSPRSGDLSVYWYQQSLDQGLQFLIQYYNGEERAKGNILERFSAQQFPDLHSELNLSSLELGDSALYFCASSLRTSGRIDEQFFGPGTRLTVL.